This paragraph reports one T cell receptor beta chain. Its antigen is undetermined. The read terminates 3 residues ahead of where the CDR3 ends, so the germline J gene completes it. The data are from a study of T cells in women clearing cervical HPV infection. Study-wide points: T-cell numbers per sample were unknown and may explain richness differences. Associations may precede or follow infection; HPV-specific or memory T cells were not isolated.

All participants had a single incident cervical HPV16 infection, and prevalent HPV16 infections were excluded. Using immunoSEQ multiplex PCR, the repertoire was profiled, and TCRdb retains in-frame clones only, with some absent. The sample table sets out over 30,000 clones. The germline CDR1 and CDR2 sequences are SQVTM and ANQGSEA. The CDR3 runs 14 residues. Trimming took 0 bases from V and 3 from J, leaving 12 bases between them. This chain joins TRBV29-1 and TRBJ2-7; a weak D match, TRBD1 (6 bases). The source of this sequence is a woman aged 18 to 75 with a cervical HPV16 infection that either progressed to CIN3+ or cleared (not recorded which). Sequenced sample: blood buffy coat. The sequenced CDR3 bases are TGCAGCGTTGAAGACAGGGGAGAGAACTACGAG. Encoded protein: CSVEDRGENYE. The whole CDR3 protein is CSVEDRGENYEQYF.